Each of the 8 T cell receptor beta chains below was sequenced from the same sample in a study of OX40 agonist ivuxolimab in advanced cancers. Sequencing was performed with immunoSEQ multiplex PCR; in TCRdb, only in-frame clones are kept and a portion is missing. The sample contains approximately 79,000 clones, about 90% of which appear only once. This sample comprised CD4+ or CD8+ T cells sorted from blood, obtained in a trial of the OX40 agonist ivuxolimab. These receptors were obtained from an adult with an advanced solid tumor such as melanoma, head and neck, liver or kidney cancer.

The table lists this clone with a few counts. V usage is TRBV11-2 and J usage is TRBJ2-7; tentatively, D is TRBD2 (6 bases). The germline CDR1 and CDR2 sequences are SGHAT and FQNNGV. The CDR3 sequence is 16 residues long. The V end lost 1 base, the J end lost 4 bases, and 17 bases lay between the germline ends. CDR3 DNA: TGTGCCAGCAGCTTAGTTCTCGCGGGAACCATGTACGAGCAGTACTTC. This codes for CASSLVLAGTMYEQYF. Using reference TRBV11-2 and TRBJ2-7 for the parts outside the CDR3, the full variable domain is EAGVAQSPRYKIIEKRQSVAFWCNPISGHATLYWYQQILGQGPKLLIQFQNNGVVDDSQLPKDRFSAERLKGVDSTLKIQPAKLEDSAVYLCASSLVLAGTMYEQYFGPGTRLTVT.

The CDR3 protein is CASSEGQGLYGYTF. The CDR3 region has the DNA TGTGCCAGCAGTGAAGGACAGGGGCTCTATGGCTACACCTTC. The rearrangement joins TRBV2 to TRBJ1-2; TRBD1 matches at 8 bases. This CDR3 has 14 residues. CDR1 is SNHLY, CDR2 FYNNEI, per germline. After removal of 1 base from V and 4 bases from J, the junction contained 2 bases not matched to a gene.

This rearrangement joins TRBV11-2 to TRBJ1-2, with 12 positions matching TRBD1. V lost 5 bases and J lost 3; bases outside the gene matches: 13. The CDR3 covers 18 residues. Germline assignment: CDR1 SGHAT and CDR2 FQNNGV. CDR3: CASSHPLGQGARHYGYTF. In DNA, the CDR3 is TGTGCCAGCAGCCACCCCCTGGGACAGGGGGCCAGGCACTATGGCTACACCTTC.

The chain links TRBV9 to TRBJ2-3; D possibly uses TRBD1 or TRBD2 (5 bases each). From germline, CDR1 is SGDLS and CDR2 YYNGEE. The V and J ends lost 0 bases and 0 bases respectively, with 11 bases between them. This CDR3 has 16 amino acids. The CDR3 nucleotides are TGTGCCAGCAGCGTAGACCGGGACCGAAGCACAGATACGCAGTATTTT. Protein sequence: CASSVDRDRSTDTQYF.

The CDR3 region has the DNA TGCGCCAGCAGCCAGACGAAACAGGGCGGTTCTGAAAAACTGTTTTTT. This codes for CASSQTKQGGSEKLFF. The chain uses TRBV4-1 and TRBJ1-4; maybe TRBD1 (6 bases). Trimming removed 3 bases at V and 7 bases at J, with 18 bases between. CDR1 is MGHRA and CDR2 is YSYEKL in the germline V gene. The CDR3 runs to 16 residues.

The chain recombines TRBV7-9 with TRBJ2-7, with D unresolved. Trimming took off 7 bases at V and 6 bases at J, with 10 bases between the two ends. From germline, CDR1 is SEHNR and CDR2 FQNEAQ (reference sequence). This CDR3 contains 11 residues. The CDR3 region is CASNLVSEQYF. Written as DNA, the CDR3 is TGTGCCAGCAACCTCGTCTCCGAGCAGTACTTC.

J is TRBJ2-5 and V is TRBV6-1; 8 bases map to TRBD1. The J call may be in error: the DNA end matches TRBJ2-7 better. CDR1 MNHNS and CDR2 SASEGT come from the germline V gene. The CDR3 loop spans 12 amino acids. CDR3 residues: CAGGQVRYEQYF. As DNA, the CDR3 is TGTGCCGGGGGACAGGTCCGCTACGAGCAGTACTTC.

The V call is TRBV11-2, the J call TRBJ2-3; 9 nucleotides agree with TRBD1. The trim removed 6 bases at V and 13 bases at J, leaving 11 bases unmatched. The CDR3 length is 13 residues. Germline lookup yields CDR1 SGHAT and CDR2 FQNNGV. CDR3 sequence (DNA): TGTGCCAGCAGTCTACCAATCCGGGACAGGGAGTATTTT. This codes for CASSLPIRDREYF.